The 23 T cell receptor beta chains below come from one sample, sequenced in a study of T cell responses to AZD1222 COVID-19 vaccine. Sequencing was performed with immunoSEQ multiplex PCR; in TCRdb, only in-frame clones are kept and a portion is missing. This table has about 100,000 clones, more than 75% appearing once. Sequenced here: peripheral blood, sampled on day 0 of AZD1222 vaccination. These receptors originate from an adult in good health.

The chain combines TRBV7-9 with TRBJ1-3; D not resolved. CDR1 is SEHNR, CDR2 FQNEAQ, per germline (reference sequence). The CDR3 loop spans 16 amino acids. Trimming pared 0 bases from V and 4 bases from J, leaving 13 bases between. The CDR3: CASSLAGGSGGNTIYF. The CDR3 DNA follows: TGTGCCAGCAGCTTAGCGGGAGGGTCAGGCGGAAACACCATATATTTT.

This chain connects TRBV18 to TRBJ2-7; perhaps TRBD2 as D (5 bases). Trimming took 1 base from V and 2 from J, leaving 12 bases between them. The germline V gene encodes CDR1 KGHSH and CDR2 LQKENI. There are 15 residues in the CDR3. CDR3 residues: CASSPLGVSTYEQYF. CDR3 nucleotides: TGTGCCAGCTCACCACTCGGGGTATCAACCTACGAGCAGTACTTC.

The rearrangement uses TRBV3-1 (or the pseudogene TRBV3-2) and TRBJ1-2; D is ambiguous. Germline CDR1 and CDR2: LGHDT and YNNKEL (reference sequence). The CDR3 runs to 15 residues. The V and J ends lost 4 bases and 1 base respectively, with 13 bases between them. The CDR3 loop is CASSLRTSYNYGYTF. CDR3 DNA: TGTGCCAGCAGCCTCCGTACGAGTTATAACTATGGCTACACCTTC.

This clone was picked up a small number of times. The rearrangement links TRBV18 to TRBJ2-1; 8 bases map to TRBD2. The germline V gene encodes CDR1 KGHSH and CDR2 LQKENI. The CDR3 consists of 17 residues. V shed 4 bases, J shed 0 bases, and the junction held 8 bases outside the gene matches. CDR3 region: CASSLPGGGSSYNEQFF. CDR3 DNA sequence: TGTGCCAGCTCACTCCCGGGCGGGGGGAGCTCCTACAATGAGCAGTTCTTC.

The chain employs TRBV4-2 and TRBJ1-2; the D is unclear. The CDR3 sequence is 16 residues long. CDR1 and CDR2 (germline): LGHNA, YNFKEQ. The V gene lost 0 bases and the J gene lost 3 bases, with 14 bases spanning the gap. CDR3: CASSQDTAGLHYGYTF. In DNA form, the CDR3 reads TGTGCCAGCAGCCAAGATACAGCAGGCCTCCACTATGGCTACACCTTC.

The chain links TRBV2 to TRBJ1-5, with D possibly TRBD1 on 6 matching bases. The germline CDR1 and CDR2 sequences are SNHLY and FYNNEI. This CDR3 is built from 13 residues. V lost 8 bases and J 4 bases, leaving 12 bases between the germline ends. CDR3 sequence (DNA): TGTGCCAGCGCTCGGGGGCCTAATCAGCCCCAGCATTTT. It yields the protein CASARGPNQPQHF.

A single count supports this clone. The chain is built from TRBV6-1 and TRBJ1-4; D gene ambiguous. V was pared by 4 bases and J by 0 bases, with 15 bases between. The length of the CDR3 is 17 residues. Looked up from germline, CDR1 is MNHNS and CDR2 is SASEGT. CDR3 loop: CASSGPPYSATNEKLFF. In nucleotides, the CDR3 is TGTGCCAGCAGTGGCCCCCCTTACAGCGCAACTAATGAAAAACTGTTTTTT.

The chain joins TRBV19 to TRBJ1-5; unclear D gene. V lost 5 bases and J lost 0, with 11 bases in between. The germline gives CDR1 LNHDA, CDR2 SQIVND (reference sequence). The CDR3 length is 15 residues. The CDR3 DNA is TGTGCCAGTAGTCCGACGGTGAATAGCAATCAGCCCCAGCATTTT. Its translation: CASSPTVNSNQPQHF.

The chain employs TRBV19 and TRBJ2-1; D is ambiguous. Germline values: CDR1 LNHDA, CDR2 SQIVND (reference sequence). The CDR3 covers 19 residues. The V end lost 1 base, the J end lost 1 base, and 20 bases lay between the germline ends. The CDR3 loop reads CASSIAADPLPRSYNEQFF. The CDR3 coding sequence is TGTGCCAGTAGTATAGCCGCTGACCCGCTCCCCCGGTCCTACAATGAGCAGTTCTTC.

The rearrangement joins TRBV7-9 to TRBJ2-7; the D gene is possibly TRBD1 (6 bases). The CDR3 contains 15 residues. V was cut by 1 base and J by 2 bases, with 12 bases left in between. Germline loops: CDR1 SEHNR, CDR2 FQNEAQ (reference sequence). The CDR3 sequence: CASSLGAGAAYEQYF. In DNA, the CDR3 is TGTGCCAGCAGCTTAGGGGCAGGGGCGGCCTACGAGCAGTACTTC.

The CDR3 DNA is TGCGCCAGCAGCCAAGAGAGGACAGCTAGCACAGATACGCAGTATTTT. This translates into CASSQERTASTDTQYF. The chain employs TRBV4-3 and TRBJ2-3; D possibly corresponds to TRBD1 (6 bases). CDR1 is LGHNA and CDR2 is YSLEER in the germline V gene. The CDR3 covers 16 residues. The V end was cut by 0 bases, the J end by 0 bases, with 10 bases between.

CDR3 residues: CASSLTGTRNEQFF. As DNA, the CDR3 is TGTGCCAGCAGCTTGACAGGGACGAGGAATGAGCAGTTCTTC. The J gene is TRBJ2-1, the V gene TRBV5-4; D possibly corresponds to TRBD1 (6 bases). In germline, CDR1 is SGHNT, CDR2 YYREEE (reference sequence). CDR3 size: 14 residues. V lost 1 base to trimming and J lost 7 bases, with 12 bases between them.

This clone turned up a few times. This chain joins TRBV10-2 and TRBJ1-6; no reliable D call. Trimming stripped 4 bases from V and 7 bases from J, with 14 bases between. Germline CDR1 WSHSY, CDR2 SAAADI. The CDR3 extends over 15 amino acids. The CDR3 bases are TGCGCCAGCAGTGCCTCCTCCGCTGGCAATTCACCCCTCCACTTT. It codes for CASSASSAGNSPLHF.

The count of this clone is one. This sequence joins TRBV5-1 and TRBJ2-2; 8 bases are a match to TRBD2. J was trimmed by 9 bases and V by 4 bases; bases with no gene match: 14. The CDR3 covers 16 residues. CDR1 is SGHRS, CDR2 YFSETQ, per germline. CDR3 sequence (DNA): TGCGCCAGCAGCCTGGTAGCGGGAAAGTGGAGGAGGGAGCTGTTTTTT. Translated: CASSLVAGKWRRELFF.

This clone is medium-sized within its sample. V is TRBV2 and J is TRBJ1-5; 7 bases align to TRBD1. CDR3 length: 13 residues. V was pared by 8 bases and J by 4 bases, with 5 bases of the junction left unmatched. Germline CDR1 is SNHLY and CDR2 is FYNNEI. CDR3 sequence: CASRTGTNQPQHF. In DNA form, the CDR3 reads TGTGCCAGCCGGACAGGCACGAATCAGCCCCAGCATTTT.

The rearrangement joins TRBV7-2 to TRBJ1-6; TRBD1 might be the D (5 bases). Trimming took 1 base from V and 14 from J, leaving 15 bases between them. This CDR3 comprises 14 residues. CDR1 SGHTA and CDR2 FQGNSA come from the germline V gene. CDR3 amino acids: CASSLVSVRGTLHF. CDR3 DNA: TGTGCCAGCAGCTTAGTCAGTGTACGGGGGACCCTCCACTTT.

This clone was observed once. J is TRBJ1-2 and V is TRBV6-5; tentative D call: TRBD1 (6 bases). Trimming removed 4 bases at V and 5 bases at J, with 20 bases between. The CDR3 length is 16 residues. Germline values: CDR1 MNHEY, CDR2 SVGAGI. The CDR3 here is CASSLPARDTSYGYTF. The CDR3 DNA sequence: TGTGCCAGCAGTTTGCCAGCCCGGGACACTTCTTATGGCTACACCTTC.

The V and J genes are TRBV5-4 and TRBJ1-2, with 7 nucleotides matching TRBD1. This CDR3 is built from 14 residues. Losses at the gene ends were 4 bases for V and 10 bases for J; bases not matched to a gene: 13. Germline CDR1 is SGHNT and CDR2 is YYREEE (reference sequence). The chain's CDR3 is CASSSPRGPGDYTF. For the CDR3, the DNA is TGTGCCAGCAGCAGCCCGAGGGGGCCTGGCGACTACACCTTC. The full variable domain, with the rest looked up from reference TRBV5-4 and TRBJ1-2, is ETGVTQSPTHLIKTRGQQVTLRCSSQSGHNTVSWYQQALGQGPQFIFQYYREEENGRGNFPPRFSGLQFPNYSSELNVNALELDDSALYLCASSSPRGPGDYTFGSGTRLTVV.

The CDR3 nucleotides are TGCGCCAGCAGCTTGGGACAGGAGCACACTGAAGCTTTCTTT. Protein: CASSLGQEHTEAFF. The chain combines TRBV5-1 with TRBJ1-1; maybe TRBD1 (6 bases). This CDR3 has 14 amino acids. Germline lookup yields CDR1 SGHRS and CDR2 YFSETQ. Trimming took 0 bases from V and 3 from J, leaving 9 bases between them.

The V and J genes are TRBV6-5 and TRBJ2-1, with D perhaps TRBD1 (6 bases). This CDR3 spans 14 amino acids. Germline lookup yields CDR1 MNHEY and CDR2 SVGAGI. Trimming cost V 2 bases and J 8 bases, with 13 bases left between them. CDR3 DNA: TGTGCCAGCAGTTACCAGGACAGAGTAGATGAGCAGTTCTTC. Its translation: CASSYQDRVDEQFF.

The rearrangement links TRBV3-1 (or the pseudogene TRBV3-2) to TRBJ2-7; 7 nucleotides agree with TRBD1. Germline CDR1 LGHDT, CDR2 YNNKEL (reference sequence). This CDR3 comprises 14 residues. The junction had 5 bases not matched to a gene; V was cut back by 3 bases and J by 3 bases. The CDR3 coding sequence is TGTGCCAGCAGCCACCGGACAGGCCACTACGAGCAGTACTTC. It codes for CASSHRTGHYEQYF.

The genes are TRBV27 and TRBJ2-7; D gene ambiguous. V lost 2 bases, J lost 0 bases, and 5 bases lay in between. CDR3 length equals 13 residues. The germline V gene encodes CDR1 MNHEY and CDR2 SMNVEV (reference sequence). The CDR3: CASSLPSSYEQYF. CDR3 nucleotides: TGTGCCAGCAGTTTACCAAGCTCCTACGAGCAGTACTTC.

The chain uses TRBV12-5 and TRBJ2-7; D unclear. Trimming shortened V by 0 bases and J by 3 bases, and 12 bases separated the two germline ends. This CDR3 region has 15 residues. Looked up from germline, CDR1 is LGHNT and CDR2 is FRNRAP. CDR3 loop: CASGLVRLEHYEQYF. CDR3 DNA sequence: TGTGCTAGTGGTTTGGTACGGCTAGAGCACTACGAGCAGTACTTC.